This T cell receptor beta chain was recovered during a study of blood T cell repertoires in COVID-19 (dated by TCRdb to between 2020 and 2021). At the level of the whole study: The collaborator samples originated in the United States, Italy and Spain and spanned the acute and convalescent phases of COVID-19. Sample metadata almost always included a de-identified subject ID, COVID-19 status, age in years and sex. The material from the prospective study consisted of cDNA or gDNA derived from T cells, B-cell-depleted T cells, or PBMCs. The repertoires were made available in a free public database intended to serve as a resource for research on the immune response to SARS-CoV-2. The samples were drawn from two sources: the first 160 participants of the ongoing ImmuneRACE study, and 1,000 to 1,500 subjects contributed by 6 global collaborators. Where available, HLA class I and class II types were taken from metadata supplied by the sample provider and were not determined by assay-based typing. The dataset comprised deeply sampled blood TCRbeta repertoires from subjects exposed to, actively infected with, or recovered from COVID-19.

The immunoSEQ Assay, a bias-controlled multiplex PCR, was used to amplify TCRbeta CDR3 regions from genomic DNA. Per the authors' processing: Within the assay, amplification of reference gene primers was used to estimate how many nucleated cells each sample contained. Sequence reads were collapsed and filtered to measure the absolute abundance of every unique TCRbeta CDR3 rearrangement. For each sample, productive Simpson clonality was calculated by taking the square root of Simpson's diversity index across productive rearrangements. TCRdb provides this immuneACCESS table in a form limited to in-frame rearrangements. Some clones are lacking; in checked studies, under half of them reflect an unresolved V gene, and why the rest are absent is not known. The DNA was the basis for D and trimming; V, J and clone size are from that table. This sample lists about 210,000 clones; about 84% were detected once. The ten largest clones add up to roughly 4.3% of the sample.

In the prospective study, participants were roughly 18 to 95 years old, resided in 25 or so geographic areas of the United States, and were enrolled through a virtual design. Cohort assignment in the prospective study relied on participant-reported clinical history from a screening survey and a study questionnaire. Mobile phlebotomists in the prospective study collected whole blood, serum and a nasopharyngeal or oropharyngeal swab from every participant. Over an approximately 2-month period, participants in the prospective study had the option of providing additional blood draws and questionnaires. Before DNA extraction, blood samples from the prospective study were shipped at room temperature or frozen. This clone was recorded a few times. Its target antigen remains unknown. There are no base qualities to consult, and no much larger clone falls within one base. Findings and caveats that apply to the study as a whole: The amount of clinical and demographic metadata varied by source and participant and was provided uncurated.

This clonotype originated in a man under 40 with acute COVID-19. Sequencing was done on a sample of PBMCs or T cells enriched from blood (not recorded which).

The DNA reads TGTGCCAGCAGCCCGGGGGGTGTTAGCACAGATACGCAGTATTTT. It codes for CASSPGGVSTDTQYF. Recombination joined TRBV5-4 with TRBJ2-3, with 7 bases in between that match TRBD2. The CDR3 covers 15 residues, taking in both the cysteine and the phenylalanine. Of all the DNA, just the CDR3 is kept, 45 bases in frame from base 1. The germline V and J ends show losses of 4 bases and 0 bases respectively, and no gene match explains 5 bases of the junction. Per the germline V gene (reference sequence), SGHNT is the CDR1 and YYREEE is the CDR2.